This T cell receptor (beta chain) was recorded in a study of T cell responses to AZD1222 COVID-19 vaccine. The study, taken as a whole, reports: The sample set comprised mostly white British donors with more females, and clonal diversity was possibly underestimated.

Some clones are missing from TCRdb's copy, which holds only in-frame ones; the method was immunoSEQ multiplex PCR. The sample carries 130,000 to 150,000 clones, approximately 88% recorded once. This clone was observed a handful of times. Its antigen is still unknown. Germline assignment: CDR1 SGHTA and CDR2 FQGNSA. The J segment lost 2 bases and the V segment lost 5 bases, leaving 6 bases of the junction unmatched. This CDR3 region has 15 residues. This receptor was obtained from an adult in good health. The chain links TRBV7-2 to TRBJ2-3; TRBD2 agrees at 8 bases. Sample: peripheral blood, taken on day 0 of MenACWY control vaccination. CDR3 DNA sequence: TGTGCCAGCAGCAACCAGCGGGGGTCCACAGATACGCAGTATTTT. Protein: CASSNQRGSTDTQYF.